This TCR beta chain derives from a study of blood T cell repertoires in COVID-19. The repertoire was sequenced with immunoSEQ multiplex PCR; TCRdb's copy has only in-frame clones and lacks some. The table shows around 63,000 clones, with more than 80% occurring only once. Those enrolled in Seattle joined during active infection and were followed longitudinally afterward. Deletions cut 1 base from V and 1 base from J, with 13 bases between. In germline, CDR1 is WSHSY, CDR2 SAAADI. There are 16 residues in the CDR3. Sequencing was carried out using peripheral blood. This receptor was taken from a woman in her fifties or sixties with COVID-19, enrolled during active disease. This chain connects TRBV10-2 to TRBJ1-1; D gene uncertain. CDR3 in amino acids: CASSEWLVPKNTEAFF. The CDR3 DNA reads TGCGCCAGCAGTGAGTGGCTGGTTCCAAAGAACACTGAAGCTTTCTTT.